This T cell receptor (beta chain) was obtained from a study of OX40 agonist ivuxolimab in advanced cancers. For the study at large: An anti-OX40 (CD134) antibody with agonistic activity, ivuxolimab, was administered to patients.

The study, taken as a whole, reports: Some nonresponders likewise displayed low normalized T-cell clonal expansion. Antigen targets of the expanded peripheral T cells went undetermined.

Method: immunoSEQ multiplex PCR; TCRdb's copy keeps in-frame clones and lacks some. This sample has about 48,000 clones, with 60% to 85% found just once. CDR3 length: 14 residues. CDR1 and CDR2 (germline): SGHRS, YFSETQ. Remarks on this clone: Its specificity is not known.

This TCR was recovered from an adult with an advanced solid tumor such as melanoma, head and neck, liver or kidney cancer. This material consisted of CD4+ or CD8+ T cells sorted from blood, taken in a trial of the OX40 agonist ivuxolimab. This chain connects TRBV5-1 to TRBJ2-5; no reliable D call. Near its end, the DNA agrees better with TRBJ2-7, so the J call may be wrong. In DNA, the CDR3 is TGCGCCAGCAGCCCCCTCAGTAGCTCCTACGAGCAGTACTTC. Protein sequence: CASSPLSSSYEQYF.